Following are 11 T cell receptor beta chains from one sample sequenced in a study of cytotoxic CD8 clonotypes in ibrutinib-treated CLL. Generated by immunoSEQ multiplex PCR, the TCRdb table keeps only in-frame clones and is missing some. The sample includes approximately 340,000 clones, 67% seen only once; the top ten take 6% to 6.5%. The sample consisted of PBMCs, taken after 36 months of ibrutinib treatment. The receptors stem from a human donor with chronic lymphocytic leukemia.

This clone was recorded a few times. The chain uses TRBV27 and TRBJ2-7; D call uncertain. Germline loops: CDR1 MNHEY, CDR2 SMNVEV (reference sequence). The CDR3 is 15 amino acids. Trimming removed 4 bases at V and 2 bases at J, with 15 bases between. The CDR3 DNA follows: TGTGCCAGCAGTTGGTCGGCGGTACTCCCCTACGAGCAGTACTTC. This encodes CASSWSAVLPYEQYF.

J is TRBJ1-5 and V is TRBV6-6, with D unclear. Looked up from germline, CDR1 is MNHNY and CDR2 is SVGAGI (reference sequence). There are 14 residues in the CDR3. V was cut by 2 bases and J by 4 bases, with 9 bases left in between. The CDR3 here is CASSYDIWNQPQHF. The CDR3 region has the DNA TGTGCCAGCAGTTACGACATTTGGAATCAGCCCCAGCATTTT.

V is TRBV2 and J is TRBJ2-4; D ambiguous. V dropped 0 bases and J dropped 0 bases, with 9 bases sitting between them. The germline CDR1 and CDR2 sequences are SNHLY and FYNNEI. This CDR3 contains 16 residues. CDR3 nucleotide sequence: TGTGCCAGCAGTGAAGCGCTCAGCTTAGCCAAAAACATTCAGTACTTC. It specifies CASSEALSLAKNIQYF.

For the CDR3, the DNA is TGTGCCAGCTCCCTGGACAGGGCTTACGAGCAGTACTTC. Encoded protein: CASSLDRAYEQYF. This sequence joins TRBV18 and TRBJ2-7; TRBD1 matches 8 bases. The CDR3 has 13 amino acids. After removal of 6 bases from V and 4 bases from J, the junction contained 5 bases not matched to a gene. The germline V gene encodes CDR1 KGHSH and CDR2 LQKENI.

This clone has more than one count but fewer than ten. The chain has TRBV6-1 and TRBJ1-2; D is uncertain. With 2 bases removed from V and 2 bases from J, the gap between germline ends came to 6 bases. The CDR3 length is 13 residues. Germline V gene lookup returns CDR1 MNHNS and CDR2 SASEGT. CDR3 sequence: CASSEKGNYGYTF. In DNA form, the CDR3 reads TGTGCCAGCAGTGAAAAGGGAAACTATGGCTACACCTTC.

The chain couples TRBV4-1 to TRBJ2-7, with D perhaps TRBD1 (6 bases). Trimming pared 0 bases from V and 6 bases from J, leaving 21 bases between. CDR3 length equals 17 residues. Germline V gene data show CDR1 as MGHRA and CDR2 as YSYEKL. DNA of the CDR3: TGCGCCAGCAGCCAAGATCAGGGGCCCGGGCGGTGGGGCGAGCAGTACTTC. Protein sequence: CASSQDQGPGRWGEQYF.

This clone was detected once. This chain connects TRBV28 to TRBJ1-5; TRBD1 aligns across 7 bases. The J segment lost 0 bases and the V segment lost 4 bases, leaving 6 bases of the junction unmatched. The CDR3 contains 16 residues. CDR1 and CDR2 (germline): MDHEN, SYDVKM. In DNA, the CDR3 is TGTGCCAGCAGTTCCAGACAGGGTTATAGCAATCAGCCCCAGCATTTT. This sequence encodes CASSSRQGYSNQPQHF. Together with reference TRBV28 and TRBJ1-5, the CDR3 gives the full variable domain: DVKVTQSSRYLVKRTGEKVFLECVQDMDHENMFWYRQDPGLGLRLIYFSYDVKMKEKGDIPEGYSVSREKKERFSLILESASTNQTSMYLCASSSRQGYSNQPQHFGDGTRLSIL.

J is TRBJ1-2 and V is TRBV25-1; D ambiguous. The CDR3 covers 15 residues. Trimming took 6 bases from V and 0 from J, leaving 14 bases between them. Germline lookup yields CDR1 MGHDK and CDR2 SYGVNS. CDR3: CASSHQLRANYGYTF. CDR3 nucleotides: TGTGCCAGCAGCCACCAGCTCCGCGCTAACTATGGCTACACCTTC.

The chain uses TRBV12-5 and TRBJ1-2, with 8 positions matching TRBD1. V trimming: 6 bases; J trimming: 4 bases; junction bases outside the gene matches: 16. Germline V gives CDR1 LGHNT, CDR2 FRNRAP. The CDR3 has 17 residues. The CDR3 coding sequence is TGTGCTAGTGGCCCCCTCGACAGGGGACCTATTGGCTATGGCTACACCTTC. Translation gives CASGPLDRGPIGYGYTF. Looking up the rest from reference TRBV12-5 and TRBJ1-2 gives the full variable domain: DARVTQTPRHKVTEMGQEVTMRCQPILGHNTVFWYRQTMMQGLELLAYFRNRAPLDDSGMPKDRFSAEMPDATLATLKIQPSEPRDSAVYFCASGPLDRGPIGYGYTFGSGTRLTVV.

The CDR3 loop is CASSVESGDTQYF. The CDR3, as DNA: TGTGCCAGCAGCGTAGAGTCAGGAGATACGCAGTATTTT. The chain recombines TRBV9 with TRBJ2-3; D is uncertain. Germline V lookup: CDR1 SGDLS, CDR2 YYNGEE. V lost 0 bases to trimming and J lost 5 bases, with 7 bases between them. The CDR3 has 13 residues.

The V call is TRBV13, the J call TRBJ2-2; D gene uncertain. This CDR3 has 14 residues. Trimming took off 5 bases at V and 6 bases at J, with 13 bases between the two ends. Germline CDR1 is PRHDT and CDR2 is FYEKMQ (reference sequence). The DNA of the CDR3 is TGTGCCAGCAGCCCAACCGGCGCAGCCGGGGAGCTGTTTTTT. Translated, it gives CASSPTGAAGELFF.